The sequence of this T cell receptor (beta chain) was determined in a study of CD8 T cells in ankylosing spondylitis. From the 5' RACE reads, TCRdb called clonotypes with MiXCR, one entry per CDR3 protein. In the table there are more than 650,000 distinct CDR3 sequences, roughly 12% of which are singletons. Worth noting for this clonotype: Its target is unknown.

Study observations and caveats: Made up of fewer than 10 highly homologous variants, a TCR beta motif appeared characteristic of ankylosing spondylitis blood.

Germline values: CDR1 SGHRS, CDR2 YFSETQ. The CDR3 has 16 residues. The trim removed 4 bases at V and 2 bases at J, leaving 8 bases unmatched. The sample consisted of blood, either unsorted or a sorted T cell fraction (not recorded which). The genes are TRBV5-1 and TRBJ2-3; 9 bases line up with TRBD1. The receptor was isolated from a male donor with ankylosing spondylitis. CDR3 amino acids: CASSPGQGTYTDTQYF. For the CDR3, the DNA is TGCGCCAGCAGCCCAGGACAGGGGACCTACACAGATACGCAGTATTTT.